These 6 T cell receptor beta chains share one sample of origin, sequenced in a study of blood T cell repertoires in COVID-19. The table came from immunoSEQ multiplex PCR; TCRdb's copy has only in-frame clones and leaves some out. The table records hundreds of thousands of clones, 85% of them present only once. The sequencing input was peripheral blood. These receptor sequences come from a man between 50 and 59 years old with active or convalescent COVID-19.

V and J are TRBV19 and TRBJ1-3; TRBD1 matches 8 bases. This CDR3 is built from 15 residues. Per germline, CDR1 LNHDA and CDR2 SQIVND (reference sequence). V dropped 5 bases and J dropped 2; count of bases not matched to a gene: 5. CDR3 nucleotides: TGTGCCAGTAGTCCCCGGACAGGGACTGGAAACACCATATATTTT. Its translation is CASSPRTGTGNTIYF. Using reference TRBV19 and TRBJ1-3 for the parts outside the CDR3, the full variable domain is DGGITQSPKYLFRKEGQNVTLSCEQNLNHDAMYWYRQDPGQGLRLIYYSQIVNDFQKGDIAEGYSVSREKKESFPLTVTSAQKNPTAFYLCASSPRTGTGNTIYFGEGSWLTVV.

This clone showed up just once. The chain uses TRBV30 and TRBJ1-6; possibly TRBD1 for D (5 bases). This CDR3 is 15 amino acids long. V was cut by 0 bases and J by 5 bases, with 11 bases left in between. Looked up from germline, CDR1 is GTSNPN and CDR2 is SVGIG (reference sequence). The CDR3 nucleotides are TGTGCCTGGAGTGTAAAAACAGGAAATAATTCACCCCTCCACTTT. Translating gives CAWSVKTGNNSPLHF.

This clone was seen a single time. The chain employs TRBV9 and TRBJ1-5; 9 nucleotides match TRBD1. Trimming cost V 4 bases and J 6 bases; bases outside gene matches: 8. Germline V gene sequence: CDR1 SGDLS, CDR2 YYNGEE. This CDR3 is built from 15 residues. The CDR3 here is CASSPGQGRGQPQHF. DNA for the CDR3: TGTGCCAGCAGCCCCGGACAGGGGCGAGGTCAGCCCCAGCATTTT. The full variable domain, in which reference TRBV9 and TRBJ1-5 provide the parts outside the CDR3, is DSGVTQTPKHLITATGQRVTLRCSPRSGDLSVYWYQQSLDQGLQFLIQYYNGEERAKGNILERFSAQQFPDLHSELNLSSLELGDSALYFCASSPGQGRGQPQHFGDGTRLSIL.

In DNA form, the CDR3 reads TGTGCCAGCAGTTTGAACGGACAGGGGGCGTATGGCTACACCTTC. This codes for CASSLNGQGAYGYTF. The J gene is TRBJ1-2, the V gene TRBV6-5; 11 nucleotides match TRBD1. With 4 bases clipped from V and 5 bases from J, the junction kept 6 bases outside the gene matches. The germline V gene encodes CDR1 MNHEY and CDR2 SVGAGI. The CDR3 contains 15 residues.

The chain links TRBV3-1 (or the pseudogene TRBV3-2) to TRBJ2-2; D is possibly TRBD2 (5 bases). Germline CDR1 is LGHDT and CDR2 is YNNKEL (reference sequence). Trimming removed 0 bases from V and 5 bases from J, with 10 bases in between. This CDR3 is 15 amino acids long. CDR3 nucleotides: TGTGCCAGCAGCCAAGATTATCCGGGAACCGGGGAGCTGTTTTTT. It codes for CASSQDYPGTGELFF.

The CDR3: CASTIGSRVSEAFF. The CDR3 DNA follows: TGTGCCAGCACTATAGGCAGCAGGGTGAGTGAAGCTTTCTTT. The V call is TRBV7-8, the J call TRBJ1-1, with D perhaps TRBD1 (5 bases). CDR1 SGHVS and CDR2 FQNEAQ come from the germline V gene. Trimming removed 7 bases from V and 7 bases from J, with 19 bases in between. The CDR3 sequence is 14 residues long.